The entry that follows covers one T cell receptor (beta chain) sequence. It was with random hexamers that 0.5 to 1 ug RNA was reverse transcribed. One entry per CDR3 protein, called by TCRdb with MiXCR from the immunoSEQ multiplex PCR reads. The repertoire has 250,000 to 300,000 distinct CDR3 sequences, roughly 90% of them found once; the top ten carry approximately 0.18%. These data come from a study of CD8 T cells in Susac syndrome. The authors negatively isolated CD8+ and CD4+ T cells and FACS-enriched TEMRA cells. Germline V CDR1 and CDR2: SNHLY, FYNNEI. V shed 7 bases and J 7 bases; nucleotides not matched to a gene: 7. The CDR3 covers 15 residues.

The chain combines TRBV2 with TRBJ2-1; 13 bases are a match to TRBD2. The sequence was collected from a human donor with multiple sclerosis. The sample taken for sequencing was CD8+ T cells from PBMCs. This CDR3 reads CASILLAGGPNEQFF. CDR3 bases: TGTGCCAGCATTTTACTAGCGGGAGGGCCGAATGAGCAGTTCTTC. The full variable domain, with the rest looked up from reference TRBV2 and TRBJ2-1, is EPEVTQTPSHQVTQMGQEVILRCVPISNHLYFYWYRQILGQKVEFLVSFYNNEISEKSEIFDDQFSVERPDGSNFTLKIRSTKLEDSAMYFCASILLAGGPNEQFFGPGTRLTVL.